This is a list of T cell receptor beta chains from one sample in a study of radiotherapy plus CTLA-4 blockade in lung cancer. TCRdb keeps only in-frame clones here, not all; method: immunoSEQ multiplex PCR. In the table there are more than 95,000 clones, about 70% of which are singletons. Source: peripheral blood, taken from a patient treated with radiotherapy plus ipilimumab. All receptors derive from a human donor with non-small cell lung cancer who had a partial response to radiotherapy plus ipilimumab. Some clones in this sample may be carry-over from other donors' samples. Both conserved end residues are part of each CDR3. D genes are given only for firm matches. Size tells how often a clone was seen (once, few, many) or the class of an expanded clone, and some rows leave it out.

>TRBJ2-1|-|TRBV6-6|-
CASSSGATHNEQFF
TGTGCCAGCAGTTCGGGAGCGACCCACAATGAGCAGTTCTTC
>TRBJ1-5|many|TRBV10-3|-
CAIRGHTNQPQHF
TGTGCCATCAGGGGACACACCAATCAGCCCCAGCATTTT
>TRBJ2-1|-|TRBV27|TRBD2
CASSLKSGRDNEQFF
TGTGCCAGCAGTTTAAAAAGCGGGAGGGACAATGAGCAGTTCTTC
>TRBJ2-2|-|TRBV11-2|-
CASSLRAGELFF
TGTGCCAGCAGCTTACGGGCCGGGGAGCTGTTTTTT
>TRBJ2-3|once|TRBV9|TRBD2
CASSFGTSGDTQYF
TGTGCCAGCAGCTTCGGGACTAGCGGGGATACGCAGTATTTT
>TRBJ2-2|-|TRBV14|TRBD1
CASSLGQVDTGELFF
TGTGCCAGCAGCCTTGGACAGGTAGACACCGGGGAGCTGTTTTTT
>TRBJ2-2|few|TRBV4-2|-
CASSQGSYTGELFF
TGTGCCAGCAGCCAAGGGAGTTACACCGGGGAGCTGTTTTTT
>TRBJ2-2|-|TRBV11-2|TRBD2
CASSYSGRAGELFF
TGTGCCAGCAGCTATAGCGGGAGGGCCGGGGAGCTGTTTTTT
>TRBJ2-7|-|TRBV7-2|-
CASSLVIGDYEQYF
TGTGCCAGCAGCTTAGTCATCGGGGATTACGAGCAGTACTTC
>TRBJ2-3|-|TRBV5-6|TRBD2
CASSSPRGVEPQYF
TGTGCCAGCAGCTCGCCCCGGGGGGTCGAGCCGCAGTATTTT
>TRBJ2-2|few|TRBV6-5|TRBD2
CASSGLAGGSGELFF
TGTGCCAGCAGTGGTCTAGCGGGAGGGTCCGGGGAGCTGTTTTTT
>TRBJ2-7|once|TRBV7-2|TRBD1
CASSPVSGTEEQYF
TGTGCCAGCAGCCCTGTGTCTGGGACAGAAGAGCAGTACTTC
>TRBJ1-1|few|TRBV6-5|TRBD1
CASRQRQGGTEAFF
TGTGCCAGCAGACAAAGACAGGGGGGCACTGAAGCTTTCTTT
>TRBJ1-4|-|TRBV30|-
CAWSVGGADVKLFF
TGTGCCTGGAGTGTAGGAGGGGCGGATGTAAAACTGTTTTTT
>TRBJ2-3|few|TRBV7-3|TRBD1
CASSPTGEIDTQYF
TGTGCCAGCAGCCCGACAGGGGAGATAGATACGCAGTATTTT
>TRBJ2-5|-|TRBV27|-
CASSLWGRGETQYF
TGTGCCAGCAGTTTATGGGGGCGCGGGGAGACCCAGTACTTC
>TRBJ1-4|few|TRBV11-2|TRBD1
CASNTWGTGDEKLFF
TGTGCCAGCAACACCTGGGGGACAGGGGATGAAAAACTGTTTTTT
>TRBJ1-2|-|TRBV6-4|-
CASSDNTGGYTF
TGTGCCAGCAGCGATAATACGGGGGGCTACACCTTC
>TRBJ2-2|few|TRBV6-6|-
CASSYSGRVSTGELFF
TGTGCCAGCAGTTACTCGGGGAGAGTCTCCACCGGGGAGCTGTTTTTT
>TRBJ2-2|-|TRBV28|-
CASSYLGQLVGELFF
TGTGCCAGCAGTTATCTAGGACAGTTGGTCGGGGAGCTGTTTTTT
>TRBJ2-5|-|TRBV6-5|-
CASSYGRGVGETQYF
TGTGCCAGCAGTTACGGCAGGGGGGTTGGAGAGACCCAGTACTTC
>TRBJ1-2|-|TRBV5-4|-
CASSLSFGGRGGYTF
TGTGCCAGCAGCTTGAGCTTCGGGGGACGAGGCGGCTACACCTTC
>TRBJ2-7|-|TRBV28|TRBD2
CASIQGGSYEQYF
TGTGCCAGCATCCAGGGAGGGAGCTACGAGCAGTACTTC
>TRBJ2-1|-|TRBV4-2|TRBD2
CASSQTSGGEGNEQFF
TGTGCCAGCAGCCAAACTAGCGGGGGTGAAGGCAATGAGCAGTTCTTC
>TRBJ2-2|-|TRBV7-2|TRBD2
CASSLPGLAGGRAGELFF
TGTGCCAGCAGCTTACCCGGGCTAGCGGGGGGGCGGGCCGGGGAGCTGTTTTTT
>TRBJ2-5|-|TRBV7-2|-
CASSVNQETQYF
TGTGCCAGCAGTGTAAACCAAGAGACCCAGTACTTC
>TRBJ1-6|-|TRBV9|TRBD1
CASSAGGQGVSPLHF
TGTGCCAGCAGCGCCGGGGGACAGGGGGTATCACCCCTCCACTTT
>TRBJ2-1|once|TRBV4-2|-
CASSQEPASPDEQFF
TGTGCCAGCAGCCAAGAACCCGCTAGCCCAGATGAGCAGTTCTTC
>TRBJ2-3|few|TRBV9|-
CASSVDGSRDTQYF
TGTGCCAGCAGCGTCGACGGGAGTCGAGATACGCAGTATTTT
>TRBJ2-1|-|TRBV9|-
CASSGGLSAYNEQFF
TGTGCCAGCAGCGGGGGACTTTCGGCCTACAATGAGCAGTTCTTC
>TRBJ1-1|-|TRBV5-4|-
CASSLEVGGEDTEAFF
TGTGCCAGCAGCTTGGAGGTAGGGGGTGAGGACACTGAAGCTTTCTTT
>TRBJ2-7|-|TRBV4-3|TRBD1
CASSPGTAAHYEQYF
TGCGCCAGCAGCCCAGGGACAGCCGCACATTACGAGCAGTACTTC
>TRBJ2-1|once|TRBV10-3|-
CAISEQPGYNEQFF
TGTGCCATCAGTGAACAGCCAGGGTACAATGAGCAGTTCTTC
>TRBJ1-1|-|TRBV5-4|TRBD1
CASSLSRGTGNTEAFF
TGTGCCAGCAGCTTGAGCCGAGGGACAGGCAACACTGAAGCTTTCTTT
>TRBJ2-1|-|TRBV5-6|-
CASSTVGSYNEQFF
TGTGCCAGCAGCACAGTAGGCTCCTACAATGAGCAGTTCTTC
>TRBJ2-3|-|TRBV6-5|-
CASSQQDSTDTQYF
TGTGCCAGCAGTCAACAGGATTCGACAGATACGCAGTATTTT
>TRBJ2-7|few|TRBV7-3|TRBD1
CASSPDRGPYEQYF
TGTGCCAGCAGCCCGGACAGGGGGCCCTACGAGCAGTACTTC
>TRBJ2-1|-|TRBV18|TRBD2
CASSPREPSGIF
TGTGCCAGCTCACCGCGGGAGCCGAGTGGGATCTTC
>TRBJ2-1|-|TRBV11-2|-
CASSLAGSEQFF
TGTGCCAGCAGCCTAGCCGGGTCCGAGCAGTTCTTC
>TRBJ1-2|few|TRBV6-1|TRBD1
CASTEGQALRYGYTF
TGTGCCAGCACCGAGGGACAGGCCTTACGCTATGGCTACACCTTC
>TRBJ2-1|-|TRBV2|TRBD2
CASSEVGGGRNEQFF
TGTGCCAGCAGTGAAGTTGGGGGGGGTAGGAATGAGCAGTTCTTC